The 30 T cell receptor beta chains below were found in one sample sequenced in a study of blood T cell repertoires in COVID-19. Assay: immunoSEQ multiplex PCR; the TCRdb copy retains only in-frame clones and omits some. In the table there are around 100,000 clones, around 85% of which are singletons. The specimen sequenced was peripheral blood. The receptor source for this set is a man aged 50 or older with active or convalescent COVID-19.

The CDR3 is CASTYRGTDTQYF. DNA for the CDR3: TGTGCCAGCACCTACAGGGGGACAGATACGCAGTATTTT. The chain combines TRBV6-5 with TRBJ2-3; 8 bases match TRBD1. CDR1 and CDR2 from the germline V gene are MNHEY and SVGAGI. J was trimmed by 3 bases and V by 7 bases; bases with no gene match: 3. CDR3 length equals 13 residues.

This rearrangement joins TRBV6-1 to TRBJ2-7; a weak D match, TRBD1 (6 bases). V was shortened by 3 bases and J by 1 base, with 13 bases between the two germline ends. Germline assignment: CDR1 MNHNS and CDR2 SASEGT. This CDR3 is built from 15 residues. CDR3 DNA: TGTGCCAGCAGTGACGAGGGGGTTATTTCCTACGAGCAGTACTTC. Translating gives CASSDEGVISYEQYF.

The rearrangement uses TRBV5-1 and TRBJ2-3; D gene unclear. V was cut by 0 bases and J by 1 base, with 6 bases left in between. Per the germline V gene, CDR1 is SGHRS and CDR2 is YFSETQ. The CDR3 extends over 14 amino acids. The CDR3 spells CASSLERGTDTQYF. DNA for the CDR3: TGCGCCAGCAGCTTGGAACGGGGCACAGATACGCAGTATTTT.

In DNA, the CDR3 is TGTGCCAGCCGACCAGGGCCCCTCGTGGGCTACACCTTC. Encoded protein: CASRPGPLVGYTF. The chain employs TRBV19 and TRBJ1-2, with D maybe TRBD1 (5 bases). Trimming took off 9 bases at V and 8 bases at J, with 19 bases between the two ends. CDR1 and CDR2 (germline): LNHDA, SQIVND (reference sequence). This CDR3 comprises 13 residues.

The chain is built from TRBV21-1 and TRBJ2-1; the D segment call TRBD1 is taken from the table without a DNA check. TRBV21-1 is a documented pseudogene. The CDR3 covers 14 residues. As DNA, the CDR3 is TGTGCCGGACCGGGACACAACCCCGACAATGAGCAGTTCTTC. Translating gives CAGPGHNPDNEQFF.

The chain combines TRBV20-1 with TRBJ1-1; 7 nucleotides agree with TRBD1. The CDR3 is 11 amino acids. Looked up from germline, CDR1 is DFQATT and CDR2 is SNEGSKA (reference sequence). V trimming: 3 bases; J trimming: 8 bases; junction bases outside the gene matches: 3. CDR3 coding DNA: TGCAGTGCTAGGGAGGGGGCGGAAGCTTTCTTT. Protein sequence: CSAREGAEAFF.

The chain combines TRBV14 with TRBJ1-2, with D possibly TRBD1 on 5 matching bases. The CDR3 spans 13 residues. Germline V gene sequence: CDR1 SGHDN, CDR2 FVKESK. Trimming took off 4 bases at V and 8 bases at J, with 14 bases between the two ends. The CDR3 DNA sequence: TGTGCCAGCAGCCCCCGAGCAGGGCAAGGCTACACCTTC. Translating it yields CASSPRAGQGYTF.

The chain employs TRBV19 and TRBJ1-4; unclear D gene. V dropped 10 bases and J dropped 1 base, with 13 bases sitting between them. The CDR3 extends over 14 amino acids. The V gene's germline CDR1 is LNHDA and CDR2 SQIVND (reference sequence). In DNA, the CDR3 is TGTGCCACCCAATTAGCCCGAACTAATGAAAAACTGTTTTTT. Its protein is CATQLARTNEKLFF.

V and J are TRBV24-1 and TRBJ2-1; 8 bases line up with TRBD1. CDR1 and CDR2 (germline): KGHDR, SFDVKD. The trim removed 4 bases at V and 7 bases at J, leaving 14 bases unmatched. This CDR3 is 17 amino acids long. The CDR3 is CATSDRRTGGGVNEQFF. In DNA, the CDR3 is TGTGCCACCAGTGACCGAAGAACAGGGGGTGGGGTGAATGAGCAGTTCTTC.

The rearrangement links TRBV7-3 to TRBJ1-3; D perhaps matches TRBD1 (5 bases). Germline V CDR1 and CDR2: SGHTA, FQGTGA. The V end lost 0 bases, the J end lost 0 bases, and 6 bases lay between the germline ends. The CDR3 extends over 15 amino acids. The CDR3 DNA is TGTGCCAGCAGCTTAACGGGGCTCTCTGGAAACACCATATATTTT. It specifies CASSLTGLSGNTIYF.

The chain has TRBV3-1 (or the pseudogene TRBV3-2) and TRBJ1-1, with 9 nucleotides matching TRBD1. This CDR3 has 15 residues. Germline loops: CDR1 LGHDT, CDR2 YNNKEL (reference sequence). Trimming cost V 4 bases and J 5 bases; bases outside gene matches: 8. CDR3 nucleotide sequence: TGTGCCAGCAGCCTAGATGGACAGGGGCGGACTGAAGCTTTCTTT. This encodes CASSLDGQGRTEAFF.

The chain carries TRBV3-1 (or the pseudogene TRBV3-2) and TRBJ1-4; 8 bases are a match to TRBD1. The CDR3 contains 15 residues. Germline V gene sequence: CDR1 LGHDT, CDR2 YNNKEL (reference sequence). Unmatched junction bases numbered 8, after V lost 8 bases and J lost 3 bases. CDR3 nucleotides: TGTGCCAGCGGCCCCCAGGGGGCGGCTAATGAAAAACTGTTTTTT. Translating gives CASGPQGAANEKLFF.

The CDR3 nucleotides read TGTGCCAGCAGTCGACAGGGACCCTACGAGCAGTACTTC. It codes for CASSRQGPYEQYF. The chain couples TRBV12-3 or TRBV12-4 to TRBJ2-7; 7 bases agree with TRBD1. The CDR3 is 13 residues long. Trimming cost V 5 bases and J 2 bases; bases outside gene matches: 3.

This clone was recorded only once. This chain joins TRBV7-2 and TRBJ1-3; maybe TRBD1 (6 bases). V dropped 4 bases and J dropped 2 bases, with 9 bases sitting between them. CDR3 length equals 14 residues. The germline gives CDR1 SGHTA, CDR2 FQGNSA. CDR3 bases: TGTGCCAGCAGCTCGGACAGAACTGGAAACACCATATATTTT. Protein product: CASSSDRTGNTIYF.

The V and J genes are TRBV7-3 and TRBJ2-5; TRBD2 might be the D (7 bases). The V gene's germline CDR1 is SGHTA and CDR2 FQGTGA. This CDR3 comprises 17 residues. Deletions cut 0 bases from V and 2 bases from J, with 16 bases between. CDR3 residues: CASSLTREGGGQETQYF. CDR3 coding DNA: TGTGCCAGCAGCTTAACCAGAGAGGGAGGGGGGCAAGAGACCCAGTACTTC.

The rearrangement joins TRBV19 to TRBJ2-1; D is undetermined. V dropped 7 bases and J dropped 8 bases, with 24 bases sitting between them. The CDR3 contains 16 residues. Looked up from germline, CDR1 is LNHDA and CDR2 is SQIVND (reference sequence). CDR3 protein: CASTGSSLVATHEQFF. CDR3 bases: TGTGCCAGTACTGGGTCATCCTTGGTAGCCACCCATGAGCAGTTCTTC.

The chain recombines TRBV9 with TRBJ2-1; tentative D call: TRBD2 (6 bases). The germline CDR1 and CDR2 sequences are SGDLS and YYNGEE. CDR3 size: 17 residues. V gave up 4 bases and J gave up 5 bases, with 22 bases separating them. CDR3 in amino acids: CASSPPGLTGENNEQFF. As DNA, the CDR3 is TGTGCCAGCAGCCCTCCGGGGCTGACGGGAGAGAACAATGAGCAGTTCTTC. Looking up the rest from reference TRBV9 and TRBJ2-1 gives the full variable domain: DSGVTQTPKHLITATGQRVTLRCSPRSGDLSVYWYQQSLDQGLQFLIQYYNGEERAKGNILERFSAQQFPDLHSELNLSSLELGDSALYFCASSPPGLTGENNEQFFGPGTRLTVL.

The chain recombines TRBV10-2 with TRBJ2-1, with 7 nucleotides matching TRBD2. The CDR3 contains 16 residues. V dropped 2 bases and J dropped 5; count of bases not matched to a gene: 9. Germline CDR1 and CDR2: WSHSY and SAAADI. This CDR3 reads CASSEPGRANNNEQFF. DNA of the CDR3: TGCGCCAGCAGTGAGCCAGGGAGGGCCAACAACAATGAGCAGTTCTTC.

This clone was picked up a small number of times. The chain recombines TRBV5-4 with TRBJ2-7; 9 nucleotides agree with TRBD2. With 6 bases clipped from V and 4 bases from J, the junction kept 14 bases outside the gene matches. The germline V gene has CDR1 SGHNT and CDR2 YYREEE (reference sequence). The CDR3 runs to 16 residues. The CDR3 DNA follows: TGTGCCAGCACCCCCGGAGCGGGAGGATTAAGTTACGAGCAGTACTTC. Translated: CASTPGAGGLSYEQYF.

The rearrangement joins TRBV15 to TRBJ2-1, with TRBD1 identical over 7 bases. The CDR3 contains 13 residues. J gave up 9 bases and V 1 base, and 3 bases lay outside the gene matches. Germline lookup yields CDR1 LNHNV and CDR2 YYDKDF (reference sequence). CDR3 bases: TGTGCCACCAGCAGAGGAGGGGGCTCTGAGCAGTTCTTC. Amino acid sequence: CATSRGGGSEQFF.

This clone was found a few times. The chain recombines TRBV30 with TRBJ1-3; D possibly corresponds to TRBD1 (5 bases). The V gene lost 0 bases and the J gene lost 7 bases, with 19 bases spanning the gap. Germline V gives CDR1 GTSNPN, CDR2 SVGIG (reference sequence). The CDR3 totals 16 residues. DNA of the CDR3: TGTGCCTGGAGTGTCGGTGGGGCAGGCAAAACGAACACCATATATTTT. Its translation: CAWSVGGAGKTNTIYF.

Here the CDR3 reads CASSRFQGGAETQYF. Here the CDR3 DNA reads TGCGCCAGCAGCCGGTTTCAGGGTGGGGCGGAGACCCAGTACTTC. This chain joins TRBV5-1 and TRBJ2-5, with D maybe TRBD1 (5 bases). Germline V gene data show CDR1 as SGHRS and CDR2 as YFSETQ. V was cut by 4 bases and J by 5 bases, with 18 bases left in between. The CDR3 loop spans 15 amino acids. Based on the CDR3 plus reference TRBV5-1 and TRBJ2-5, the full variable domain is KAGVTQTPRYLIKTRGQQVTLSCSPISGHRSVSWYQQTPGQGLQFLFEYFSETQRNKGNFPGRFSGRQFSNSRSEMNVSTLELGDSALYLCASSRFQGGAETQYFGPGTRLLVL.

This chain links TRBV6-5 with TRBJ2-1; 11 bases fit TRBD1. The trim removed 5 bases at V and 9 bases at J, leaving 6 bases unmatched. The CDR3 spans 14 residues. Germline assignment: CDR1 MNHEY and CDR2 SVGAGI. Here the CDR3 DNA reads TGTGCCAGCAGTATTGGACAGGGGGCGACTGAGCAGTTCTTC. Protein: CASSIGQGATEQFF.

The CDR3 DNA sequence: TGTGCCAGCTCACCGGGGCAGGGCCCAAGCTCTGGAAACACCATATATTTT. It encodes CASSPGQGPSSGNTIYF. The genes are TRBV18 and TRBJ1-3; a possible D gene is TRBD1 (5 bases). From germline, CDR1 is KGHSH and CDR2 LQKENI. V was trimmed by 3 bases and J by 0 bases, leaving 15 bases between them. The CDR3 loop spans 17 amino acids.

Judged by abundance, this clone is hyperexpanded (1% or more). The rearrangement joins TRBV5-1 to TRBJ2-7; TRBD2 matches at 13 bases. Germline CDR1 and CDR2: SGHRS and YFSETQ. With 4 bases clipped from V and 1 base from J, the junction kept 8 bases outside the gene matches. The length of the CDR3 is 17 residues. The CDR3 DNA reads TGCGCCAGCAGCGCATCCGGGACTAGCGGGGCATCCTACGAGCAGTACTTC. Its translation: CASSASGTSGASYEQYF.

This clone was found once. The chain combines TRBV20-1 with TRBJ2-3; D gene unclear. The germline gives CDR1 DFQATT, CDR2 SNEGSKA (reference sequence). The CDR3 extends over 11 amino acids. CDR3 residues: CSADPRGAQYF. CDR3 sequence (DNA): TGCAGCGCCGATCCCCGAGGTGCGCAGTATTTT.

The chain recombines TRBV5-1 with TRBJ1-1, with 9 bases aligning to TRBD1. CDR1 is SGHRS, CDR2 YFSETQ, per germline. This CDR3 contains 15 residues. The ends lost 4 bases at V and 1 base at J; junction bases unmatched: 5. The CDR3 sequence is CASSTTGQGNTEAFF. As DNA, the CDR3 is TGCGCCAGCAGCACAACGGGACAGGGGAACACTGAAGCTTTCTTT.

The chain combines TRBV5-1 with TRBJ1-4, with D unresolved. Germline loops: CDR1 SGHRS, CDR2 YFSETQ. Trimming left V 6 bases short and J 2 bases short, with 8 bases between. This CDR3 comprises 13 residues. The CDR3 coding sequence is TGCGCCAGCAAAGAACGGACTAATGAAAAACTGTTTTTT. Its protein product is CASKERTNEKLFF.

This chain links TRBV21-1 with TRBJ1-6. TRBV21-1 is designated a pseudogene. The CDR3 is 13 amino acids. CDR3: CAGQSGVRSPLHF. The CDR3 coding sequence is TGTGCCGGGCAGTCGGGAGTCCGATCACCCCTCCACTTT.

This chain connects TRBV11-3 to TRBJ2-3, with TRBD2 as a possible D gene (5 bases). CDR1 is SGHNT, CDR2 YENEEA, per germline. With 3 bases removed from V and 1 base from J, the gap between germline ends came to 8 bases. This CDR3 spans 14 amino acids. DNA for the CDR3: TGTGCCAGCAGCTTGGATAGCGGCACAGATACGCAGTATTTT. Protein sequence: CASSLDSGTDTQYF.